Detailed here is one TCR beta chain. The antigen it recognizes is unknown. Base quality data are lacking; no much larger clone is found one base away. This record belongs to a study of blood T cell repertoires in COVID-19 (TCRdb year 2020). General notes on the study: The collaborator samples originated in the United States, Italy and Spain and spanned the acute and convalescent phases of COVID-19. The material from the prospective study consisted of cDNA or gDNA derived from T cells, B-cell-depleted T cells, or PBMCs. The samples were drawn from two sources: the first 160 participants of the ongoing ImmuneRACE study, and some 1,300 subjects contributed by 6 global collaborators. The repertoires were released in a freely available public database intended as a resource for research on the immune response to SARS-CoV-2. A de-identified subject ID, COVID-19 status, age in years and sex were almost always included in the sample metadata. Subjects who had been exposed to COVID-19, were actively infected with it, or had recovered from it provided the deeply sampled blood TCRbeta repertoires that made up the dataset. Where available, HLA class I and class II types were taken from metadata supplied by the sample provider and were not determined by assay-based typing.

Findings and caveats that apply to the study as a whole: The quantity of clinical and demographic metadata differed by source and by participant and was supplied without curation.

From cysteine to phenylalanine, the CDR3 is 14 amino acids long. CDR3 DNA only is kept here, 42 bases in frame from base 1. The germline V gene yields SGHRS for CDR1 and YFSETQ for CDR2. V lost 1 base and J lost 6 bases; the stretch between them is 13 bases long. The immunoSEQ Assay, a bias-controlled multiplex PCR, was used to amplify TCRbeta CDR3 regions from genomic DNA. The authors' pipeline ran thus. Nucleated cell counts per sample were estimated from amplification of reference gene primers within the assay. Sequence reads were collapsed and filtered to measure the absolute abundance of every unique TCRbeta CDR3 rearrangement. For each sample, productive Simpson clonality was calculated as the square root of Simpson's diversity index across productive rearrangements. TCRdb stores this immuneACCESS table with in-frame sequences only. Part of the clones is absent; in the studies checked, under half of the shortfall reflects unresolved V genes, and no reason is known for the rest. V and J calls and clone size come straight from that table; D and trimming were deduced from the DNA. The sample table holds around 620,000 clones, of which 85% to 90% were seen once. The ten largest clones represent roughly 0.25% of the sample.

The collaborating institutions used their own protocols to collect whole blood in K2EDTA tubes. For TCRbeta analysis, collaborator samples were shipped as frozen whole blood, as isolated PBMCs, or as DNA extracted from either sample type. Sequenced sample: peripheral blood. The V and J segments used are TRBV5-1 and TRBJ1-2; perhaps TRBD1 is the D gene, with 5 bases matching. The sequence came from a woman between 18 and 30 years old with acute or convalescent COVID-19. This receptor carries the CDR3 CASSLPETRDGYTF. The sequenced DNA: TGCGCCAGCAGCTTGCCGGAAACCAGGGATGGCTACACCTTC.